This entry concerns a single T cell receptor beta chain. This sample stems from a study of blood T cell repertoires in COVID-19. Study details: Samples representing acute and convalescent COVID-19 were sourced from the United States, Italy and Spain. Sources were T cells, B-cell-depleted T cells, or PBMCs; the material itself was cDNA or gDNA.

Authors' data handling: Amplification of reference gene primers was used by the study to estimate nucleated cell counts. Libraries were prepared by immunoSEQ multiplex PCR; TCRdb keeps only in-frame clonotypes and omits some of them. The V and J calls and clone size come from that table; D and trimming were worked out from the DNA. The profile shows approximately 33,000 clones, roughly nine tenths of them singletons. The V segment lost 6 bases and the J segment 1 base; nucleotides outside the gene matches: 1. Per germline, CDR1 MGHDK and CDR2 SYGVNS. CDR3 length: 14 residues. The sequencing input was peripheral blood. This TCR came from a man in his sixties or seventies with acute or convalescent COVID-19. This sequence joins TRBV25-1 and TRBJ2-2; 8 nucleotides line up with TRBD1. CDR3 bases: TGTGCCAGCAGGGGGACAGGGAACACCGGGGAGCTGTTTTTT. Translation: CASRGTGNTGELFF.